This T cell receptor (beta chain) was identified in a study of identical twins. This clonotype was seen a few times. TCRdb reprocessed the 5' RACE reads via MiXCR and lists one record per CDR3 protein. The table records approximately 620,000 distinct CDR3 sequences, 8.6% of them present only once. The V end lost 8 bases, the J end lost 6 bases, and 10 bases lay between the germline ends. There are 11 residues in the CDR3. Germline V gene lookup returns CDR1 MNHNS and CDR2 SASEGT. The same sample was also studied in work on yellow fever vaccine responses in identical twins. Per that paper: Twins' vaccine T cell responses reportedly seemed partly convergent and partly personalized.

Specimen: PBMCs. This TCR was recovered from a woman under 30 in good health. The chain uses TRBV6-1 and TRBJ1-1; D unresolved. Written as DNA, the CDR3 is TGTGCCAGCGGGGAACGCGCTGAAGCTTTCTTT. Protein: CASGERAEAFF.